Sequencing of this T cell receptor beta chain was carried out in a study of cytomegalovirus exposure and HLA in healthy donors (dated by TCRdb to about 2017). A note on the overall study: According to a later analysis, one platform produced both the approximately 110 validation repertoires and the approximately 670 repertoires of the first cohort. The aim of the study was to test whether cataloging public T cell receptors could identify signatures of past pathogen exposure. A separate validation cohort of more than 100 different subjects was used in addition to the approximately 610-subject first cohort. The study combined high-throughput TCR immunosequencing, statistical association of individual TCRs with disease status, and machine learning to predict cytomegalovirus infection status. Broad study findings and their caveats: Of the cluster scores, approximately 95% were above 0 in a later analysis, which found that TCRs clustered in the first cohort also tended to co-occur in the 95 to 150 validation repertoires. While some public TCRs were present in many individuals, most TCR sequences turned up only very rarely across donors. A few of the identified cytomegalovirus-associated TCR beta chains were confirmed in vitro to be specific for cytomegalovirus antigens. All 120 or so repertoires were used to score co-occurrence in the validation cohort in a later analysis, because that analysis had no HLA typing for the cohort. The authors suggested that the approach could potentially be generalized to other disease states and immunological phenotypes. Cytomegalovirus status was reported to be diagnosed by the classifier with high specificity and sensitivity in both the original and validation cohorts. The study listed 164 TCR beta chains as associated with cytomegalovirus.

Comments on this clone: Its antigen is not yet known. The sample holds no much larger clone one base away, and base qualities are not on file.

The CDR3 runs 14 amino acids, cysteine and phenylalanine included. Left in the record is the CDR3 DNA by itself, 42 bases read in frame from the first base. Looking up the germline V gene (reference sequence) yields CDR1 SGHAT and CDR2 FQDESV. V is trimmed back by 5 bases and J by 5 bases, and the junction contains 9 bases that no gene match accounts for. The donors belonged to the validation cohort of roughly 120 subjects, which was separate from the roughly 700-subject first cohort. The method behind the library was the immunoSEQ multiplex PCR assay. The study's processing was this. A statistical classification framework was built for diagnosing cytomegalovirus status from the catalog of TCR beta chain sequences. This immuneACCESS table, as held by TCRdb, lists in-frame sequences with V and J called but not all clones. Of the missing ones, under half trace to an unresolved V gene in checked studies; the others have no known cause. V and J calls and clone size are those listed in that table; D and trimming were worked out from the DNA. This sample has about 74,000 clones in its table, and 94% of those were observed once. Under 2% of the sample is in the top ten clones.

What was sequenced was PBMCs. The source of this sequence is a man between 18 and 29 years old in good health and CMV-seropositive. Rearrangement joined TRBV11-1 to TRBJ2-7, with TRBD1 matching 7 junction bases. CDR3 sequence: CASSRRDRANEQYF. In nucleotides, the sequence is TGTGCCAGCAGCCGGAGAGACAGGGCCAACGAGCAGTACTTC.